These 2 T cell receptor beta chains originate from one sample sequenced in a study of patients and donors after allogeneic stem cell transplantation. TCRdb analysed the RT-PCR reads with MiXCR anew, one entry per CDR3 protein. Altogether roughly 880,000 distinct CDR3 sequences are present, 18% being singletons, with the ten largest covering 5% to 7.5%. Sample: blood, either unsorted or a sorted T cell fraction (not recorded which). Receptors originate from a human donor who was either an allogeneic HSCT recipient or a stem cell or donor lymphocyte infusion donor (not recorded which). It is not recorded whose cells these are; they may come from a transplant donor.

This clonotype was seen a few times. This chain links TRBV20-1 with TRBJ1-1; 12 bases match TRBD1. V dropped 5 bases and J dropped 9; count of bases not matched to a gene: 16. CDR1 and CDR2 (germline): DFQATT, SNEGSKA (reference sequence). The CDR3 sequence is 16 residues long. The CDR3 sequence is CSAGRDRGLMGMKAFF. Here the CDR3 DNA reads TGCAGTGCTGGACGGGACAGGGGGCTCATGGGGATGAAAGCTTTCTTT.

This clonotype was recorded many times. This sequence joins TRBV6-5 and TRBJ1-1; D gene ambiguous. V lost 2 bases to trimming and J lost 0 bases, with 4 bases between them. CDR1 MNHEY and CDR2 SVGAGI come from the germline V gene. The CDR3 consists of 13 residues. The CDR3: CASSYNMNTEAFF. The CDR3 nucleotides are TGTGCCAGCAGTTACAACATGAACACTGAAGCTTTCTTT.